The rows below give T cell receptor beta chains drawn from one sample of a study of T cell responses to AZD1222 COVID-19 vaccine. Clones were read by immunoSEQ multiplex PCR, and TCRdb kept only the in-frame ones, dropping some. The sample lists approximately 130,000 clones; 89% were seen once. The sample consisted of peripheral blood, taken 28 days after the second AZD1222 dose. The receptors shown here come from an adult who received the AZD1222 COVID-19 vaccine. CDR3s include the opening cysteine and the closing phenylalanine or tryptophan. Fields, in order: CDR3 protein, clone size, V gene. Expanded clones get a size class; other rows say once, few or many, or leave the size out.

CDR3: CATSRVGIYGYTF; size: NA; V: TRBV15
CDR3: CASSLGGTDSPLHF; size: NA; V: TRBV5-6
CDR3: CASRDLAEAFF; size: NA; V: TRBV2
CDR3: CASTSFFPYEQYF; size: NA; V: TRBV6-5
CDR3: CASTYGGARNYTF; size: NA; V: TRBV12-3/TRBV12-4
CDR3: CASSFTRGGRWEQYF; size: few; V: TRBV7-2
CDR3: CASSFFGNQPQHF; size: NA; V: TRBV12-3/TRBV12-4
CDR3: CASSLGFTSDWNEQFF; size: NA; V: TRBV13
CDR3: CASPIPDRVHYGYTF; size: NA; V: TRBV2
CDR3: CASSMMRLAGSSSYNEQFF; size: NA; V: TRBV19
CDR3: CASRRDRAAGYTF; size: NA; V: TRBV6-5
CDR3: CASSPSLQGYTF; size: NA; V: TRBV19
CDR3: CASSLDRGLDGYTF; size: NA; V: TRBV7-9
CDR3: CASSQGHTGGEQYF; size: NA; V: TRBV14
CDR3: CATRSGGFGSNQPQHF; size: NA; V: TRBV7-8
CDR3: CASSDFANTEAFF; size: NA; V: TRBV19
CDR3: CASSYGQGGTEAFF; size: NA; V: TRBV5-8
CDR3: CASSRDKGYSPLHF; size: NA; V: TRBV5-1
CDR3: CASSTDSRSYSYNEQFF; size: once; V: TRBV19
CDR3: CASRQGVSGNTIYF; size: once; V: TRBV5-8
CDR3: CASNPNYGYGYTF; size: NA; V: TRBV2
CDR3: CASSPTGWEAFF; size: NA; V: TRBV14
CDR3: CATSPDGSMWGNEQYF; size: NA; V: TRBV15
CDR3: CASSLGGGTGELFF; size: NA; V: TRBV7-7
CDR3: CASSSPFLTGNTEAFF; size: NA; V: TRBV19
CDR3: CASSQARNNEKLFF; size: NA; V: TRBV4-1
CDR3: CASSAAPENTEAFF; size: NA; V: TRBV5-5
CDR3: CASSDSGRDQPQHF; size: NA; V: TRBV2
CDR3: CATSRDSGTQYF; size: NA; V: TRBV15
CDR3: CASSQELGELFF; size: NA; V: TRBV3-1/TRBV3-2
CDR3: CASSYGTALYNEQFF; size: NA; V: TRBV6-2/TRBV6-3
CDR3: CASSYTQSGNTIYF; size: NA; V: TRBV6-6
CDR3: CASSALVRPPHFSNQPQHF; size: NA; V: TRBV9
CDR3: CASSKVQGGGYTF; size: NA; V: TRBV12-3/TRBV12-4
CDR3: CASSQGYGYTF; size: NA; V: TRBV4-1
CDR3: CASSFFKGAADYEQYF; size: NA; V: TRBV5-1
CDR3: CASSLARGAYNSPLHF; size: NA; V: TRBV5-1
CDR3: CASSQGQSASGYGYTF; size: NA; V: TRBV7-2
CDR3: CASSLAVDEQYF; size: NA; V: TRBV5-5
CDR3: CASSLDNSGANVLTF; size: once; V: TRBV5-1
CDR3: CASSSPRSGITDTQYF; size: NA; V: TRBV9
CDR3: CATSGQSAQYEQYF; size: NA; V: TRBV15
CDR3: CASSLSTGTGIQDTQYF; size: few; V: TRBV5-1
CDR3: CASTPSQLSNQPQHF; size: NA; V: TRBV6-5
CDR3: CASSSPDTLNSPLHF; size: NA; V: TRBV6-2/TRBV6-3
CDR3: CASSLPPYGYTF; size: NA; V: TRBV12-3/TRBV12-4
CDR3: CASSPGTSGISYNEQFF; size: NA; V: TRBV5-4
CDR3: CASSPGRPTEAFF; size: NA; V: TRBV5-1
CDR3: CASSLIREDTQYF; size: NA; V: TRBV27
CDR3: CASSLQGYEQYF; size: NA; V: TRBV7-9
CDR3: CASSGSEDTEAFF; size: NA; V: TRBV18
CDR3: CASSGSKYSNQPQHF; size: NA; V: TRBV2
CDR3: CASSLTGVNTEAFF; size: NA; V: TRBV18